This T cell receptor beta chain is from a study of cytotoxic CD8 clonotypes in ibrutinib-treated CLL. Overall study findings and caveats: Clonality (at baseline) was higher than in age-matched healthy donors and tracked circulating CD8+ T-cell counts.

The planned depth of sequencing spanned 1 in 200,000 to 1 in 1 million T cells. The data were produced by immunoSEQ multiplex PCR, yet TCRdb's version contains in-frame clones alone and is incomplete. This table holds 68,000 or so clones, approximately 70% found once. The CDR3 consists of 15 residues. V gave up 5 bases and J gave up 0 bases, with 11 bases separating them. Per germline, CDR1 MNHEY and CDR2 SMNVEV (reference sequence). Turning to this clone: The antigen is unknown.

The receptor was isolated from a human donor with chronic lymphocytic leukemia. The chain joins TRBV27 to TRBJ1-5, with D possibly TRBD1 on 6 matching bases. Sequenced here: PBMCs, sampled after 12 months of ibrutinib treatment. The CDR3 is CASSQGQYSNQPQHF. The DNA for the CDR3 is TGTGCCAGCAGTCAAGGACAGTATAGCAATCAGCCCCAGCATTTT.